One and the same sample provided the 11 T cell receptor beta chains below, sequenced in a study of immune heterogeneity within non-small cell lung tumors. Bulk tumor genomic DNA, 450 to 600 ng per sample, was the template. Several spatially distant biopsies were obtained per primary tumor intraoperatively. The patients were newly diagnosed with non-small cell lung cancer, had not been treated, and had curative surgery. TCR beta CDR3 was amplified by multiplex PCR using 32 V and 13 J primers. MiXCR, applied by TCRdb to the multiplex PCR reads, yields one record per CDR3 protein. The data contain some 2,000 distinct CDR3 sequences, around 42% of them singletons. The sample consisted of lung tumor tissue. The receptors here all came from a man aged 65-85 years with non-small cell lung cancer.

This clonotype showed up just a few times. For the CDR3, the DNA is TGTGCCAGCACCCCTGGGGTCCTTTCCTACAATGAGCAGTTCTTC. It encodes CASTPGVLSYNEQFF. The chain links TRBV6-1 to TRBJ2-1; D not resolved. The germline V and J ends were trimmed by 7 bases and 1 base, with 14 bases remaining between them. The CDR3 contains 15 residues. The germline V gene encodes CDR1 MNHNS and CDR2 SASEGT.

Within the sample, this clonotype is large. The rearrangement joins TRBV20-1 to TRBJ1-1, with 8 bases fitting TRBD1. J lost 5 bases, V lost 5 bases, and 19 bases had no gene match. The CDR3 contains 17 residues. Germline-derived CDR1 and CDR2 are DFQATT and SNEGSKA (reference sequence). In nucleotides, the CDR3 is TGCAGTGCTCGATCCCCCGGGACAGGAGCGGTCGGTACTGAAGCTTTCTTT. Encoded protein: CSARSPGTGAVGTEAFF.

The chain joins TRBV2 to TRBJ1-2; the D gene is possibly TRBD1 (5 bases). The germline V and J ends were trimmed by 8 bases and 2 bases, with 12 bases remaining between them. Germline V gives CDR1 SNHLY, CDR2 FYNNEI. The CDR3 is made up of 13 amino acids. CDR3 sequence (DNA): TGTGCCAGCGCCAGGGATTTCAACTATGGCTACACCTTC. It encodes CASARDFNYGYTF.

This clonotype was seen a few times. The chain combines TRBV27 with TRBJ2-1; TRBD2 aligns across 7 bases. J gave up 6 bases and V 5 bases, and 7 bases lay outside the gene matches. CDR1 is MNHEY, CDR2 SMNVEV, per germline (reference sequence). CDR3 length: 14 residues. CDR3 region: CASSPAGLGNEQFF. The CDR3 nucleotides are TGTGCCAGCAGTCCAGCGGGACTCGGCAATGAGCAGTTCTTC.

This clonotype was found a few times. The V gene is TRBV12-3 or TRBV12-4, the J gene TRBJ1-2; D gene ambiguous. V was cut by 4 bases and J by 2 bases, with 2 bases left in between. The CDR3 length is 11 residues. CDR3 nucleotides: TGTGCCAGCAGTTCGAACTATGGCTACACCTTC. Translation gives CASSSNYGYTF.

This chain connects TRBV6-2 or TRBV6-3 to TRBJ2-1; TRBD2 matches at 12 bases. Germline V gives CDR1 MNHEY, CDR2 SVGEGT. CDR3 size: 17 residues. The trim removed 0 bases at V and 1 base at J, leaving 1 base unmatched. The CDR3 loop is CASSYSGLAGSYNEQFF. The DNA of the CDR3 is TGTGCCAGCAGTTACTCGGGACTAGCGGGTTCCTACAATGAGCAGTTCTTC.

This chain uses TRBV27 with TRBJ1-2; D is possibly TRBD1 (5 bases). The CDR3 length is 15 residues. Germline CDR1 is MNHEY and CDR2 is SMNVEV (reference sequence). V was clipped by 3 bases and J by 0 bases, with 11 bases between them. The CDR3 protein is CASSFAGLANYGYTF. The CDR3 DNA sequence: TGTGCCAGCAGTTTCGCAGGGTTAGCTAACTATGGCTACACCTTC.

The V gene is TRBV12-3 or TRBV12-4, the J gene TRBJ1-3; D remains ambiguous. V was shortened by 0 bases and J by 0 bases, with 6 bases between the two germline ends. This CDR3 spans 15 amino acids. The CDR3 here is CASSLAKGSGNTIYF. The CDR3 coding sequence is TGTGCCAGCAGTTTAGCGAAGGGCTCTGGAAACACCATATATTTT.

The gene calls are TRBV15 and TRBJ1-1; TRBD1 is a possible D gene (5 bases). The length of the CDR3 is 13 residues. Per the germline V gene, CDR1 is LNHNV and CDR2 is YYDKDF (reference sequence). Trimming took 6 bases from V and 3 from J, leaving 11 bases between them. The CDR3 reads CATRFQGYTEAFF. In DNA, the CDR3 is TGTGCCACCAGATTTCAGGGATACACTGAAGCTTTCTTT.

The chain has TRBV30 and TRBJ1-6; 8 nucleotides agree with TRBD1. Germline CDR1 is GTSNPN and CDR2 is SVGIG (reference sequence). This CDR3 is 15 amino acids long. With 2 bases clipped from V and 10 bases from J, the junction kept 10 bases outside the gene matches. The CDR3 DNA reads TGTGCCTGGAGTTTACAGGTCAGGGGGCGGTCACCCCTCCACTTT. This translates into CAWSLQVRGRSPLHF.

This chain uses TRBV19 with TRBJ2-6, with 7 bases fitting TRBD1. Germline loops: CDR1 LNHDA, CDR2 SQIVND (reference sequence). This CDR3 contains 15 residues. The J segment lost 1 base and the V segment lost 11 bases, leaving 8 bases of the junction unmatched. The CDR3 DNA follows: TGTGCCGGACAGGCCACGGGTTCTGGGGCCAACGTCCTGACTTTC. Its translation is CAGQATGSGANVLTF.